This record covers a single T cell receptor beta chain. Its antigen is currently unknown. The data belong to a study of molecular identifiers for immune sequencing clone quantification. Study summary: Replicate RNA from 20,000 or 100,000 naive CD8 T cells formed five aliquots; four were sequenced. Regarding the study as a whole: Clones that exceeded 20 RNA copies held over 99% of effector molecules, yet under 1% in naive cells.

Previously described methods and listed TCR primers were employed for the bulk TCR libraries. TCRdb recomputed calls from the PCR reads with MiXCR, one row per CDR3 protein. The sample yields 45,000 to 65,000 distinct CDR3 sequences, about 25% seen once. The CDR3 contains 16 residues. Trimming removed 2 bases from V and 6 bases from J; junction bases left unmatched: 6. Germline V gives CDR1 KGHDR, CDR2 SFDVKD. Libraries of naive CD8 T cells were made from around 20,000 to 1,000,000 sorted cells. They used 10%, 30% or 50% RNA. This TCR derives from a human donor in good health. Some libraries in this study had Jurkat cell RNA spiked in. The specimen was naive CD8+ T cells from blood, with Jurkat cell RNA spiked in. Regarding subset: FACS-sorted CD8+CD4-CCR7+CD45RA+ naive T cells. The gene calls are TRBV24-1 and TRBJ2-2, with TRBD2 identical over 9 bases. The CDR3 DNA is TGTGCCACCAGTGATTCTCGCGGGAGGGCCTCCGGGGAGCTGTTTTTT. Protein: CATSDSRGRASGELFF.